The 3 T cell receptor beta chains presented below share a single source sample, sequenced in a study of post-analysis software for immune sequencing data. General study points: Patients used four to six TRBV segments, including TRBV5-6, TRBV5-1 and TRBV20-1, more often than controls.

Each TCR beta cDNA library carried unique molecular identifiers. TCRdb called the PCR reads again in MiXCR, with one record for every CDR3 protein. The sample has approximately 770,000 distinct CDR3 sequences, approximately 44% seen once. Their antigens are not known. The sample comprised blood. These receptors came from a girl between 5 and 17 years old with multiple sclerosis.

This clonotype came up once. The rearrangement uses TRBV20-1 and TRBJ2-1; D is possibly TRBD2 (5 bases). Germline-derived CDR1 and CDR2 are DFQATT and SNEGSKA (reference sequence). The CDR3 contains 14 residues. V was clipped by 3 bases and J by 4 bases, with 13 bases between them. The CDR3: CSARPTGKYNEQFF. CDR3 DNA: TGCAGTGCTAGGCCGACGGGGAAGTACAATGAGCAGTTCTTC.

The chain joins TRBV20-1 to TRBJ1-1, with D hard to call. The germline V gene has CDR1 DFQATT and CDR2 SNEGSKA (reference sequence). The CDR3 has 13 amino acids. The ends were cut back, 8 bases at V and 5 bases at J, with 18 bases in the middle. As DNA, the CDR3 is TGCAGTTTCGGGTGGGCGGGGAGGACTGAAGCTTTCTTT. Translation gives CSFGWAGRTEAFF.

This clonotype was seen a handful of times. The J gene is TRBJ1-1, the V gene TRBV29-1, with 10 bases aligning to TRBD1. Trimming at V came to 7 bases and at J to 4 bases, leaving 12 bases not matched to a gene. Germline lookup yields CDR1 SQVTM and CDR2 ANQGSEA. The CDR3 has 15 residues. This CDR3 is CSAGETGGLGTEAFF. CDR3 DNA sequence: TGCAGCGCTGGAGAGACAGGGGGCCTTGGCACTGAAGCTTTCTTT.